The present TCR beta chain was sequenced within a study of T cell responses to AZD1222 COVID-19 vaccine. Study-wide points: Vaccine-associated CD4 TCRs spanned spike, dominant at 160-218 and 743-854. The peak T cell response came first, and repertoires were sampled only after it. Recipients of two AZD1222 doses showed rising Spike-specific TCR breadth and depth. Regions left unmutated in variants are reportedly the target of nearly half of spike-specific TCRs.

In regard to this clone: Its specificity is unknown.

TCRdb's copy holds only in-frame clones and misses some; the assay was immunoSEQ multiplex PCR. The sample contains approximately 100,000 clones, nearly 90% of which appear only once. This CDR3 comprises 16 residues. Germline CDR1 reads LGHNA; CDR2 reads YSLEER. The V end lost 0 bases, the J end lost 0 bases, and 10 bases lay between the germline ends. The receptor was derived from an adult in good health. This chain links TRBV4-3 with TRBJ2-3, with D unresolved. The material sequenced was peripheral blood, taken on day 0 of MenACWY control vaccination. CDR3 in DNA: TGCGCCAGCAGCCAAGAGGGCCACTCTAGCACAGATACGCAGTATTTT. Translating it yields CASSQEGHSSTDTQYF.